This T cell receptor beta chain was documented in a study of T-cell reconstitution after alpha-beta-depleted transplantation in children. Study results and caveats: T-cell numbers and diversity one year post-transplant derived largely from freshly generated T cells. Alpha-beta T cells present about two months after transplant were reported to originate from several hundred expanded graft clones.

As it was prepared, the TCRbeta library received unique molecular identifiers. MiXCR, applied by TCRdb to the PCR reads, yields one record per CDR3 protein. The sample lists roughly 66,000 distinct CDR3 sequences, roughly 5% seen once, with under 20% in the top ten. After removal of 7 bases from V and 4 bases from J, the junction contained 2 bases not matched to a gene. The CDR3 runs to 12 residues. This clonotype was counted many times. Its antigen is not known. The gene calls are TRBV12-3 or TRBV12-4 and TRBJ1-1, with 8 bases that match TRBD1. This specimen was PBMCs, mostly from graft donor cells, taken 180 days after TCRalphabeta/CD19-depleted stem cell transplant. This TCR was sampled from a boy in the first two years of life who had a stem cell transplant for acute myeloid leukemia, so the T cells may come from the graft donor. CDR3 in amino acids: CASTQGATEAFF. In DNA form, the CDR3 reads TGTGCCAGCACCCAGGGGGCCACTGAAGCTTTCTTT.